This entry is about one T cell receptor beta chain. Its antigen is not known. TCRdb called the reads again in MiXCR, with one record for every CDR3 protein. The sample carries 110,000 or so distinct CDR3 sequences, 30% recorded once. The sample comes from a study of T cell repertoires in cytomegalovirus infection. The germline V and J ends were trimmed by 1 base and 4 bases, with 7 bases remaining between them. This CDR3 comprises 13 residues. CDR1 is LGHNA, CDR2 YSLEER, per germline. This TCR was recovered from a human donor in good health (CMV status not recorded). Some clones in this sample may be carry-over from other donors' samples. The material sequenced was CD8+ T cells from cultured PBMCs, taken from culture after CMV antigen stimulation. V usage is TRBV4-3 and J usage is TRBJ1-1, with D perhaps matching TRBD1 (5 bases). DNA of the CDR3: TGCGCCAGCAGCCAAGCAAGGGGCACTGAAGCTTTCTTT. This codes for CASSQARGTEAFF.